This paragraph reports one TCR beta chain. Its antigen remains unidentified. Germline trimming cut 4 bases from V and 5 bases from J; bases unmatched to any gene: 14. Germline V gene sequence: CDR1 MGHRA, CDR2 YSYEKL. This CDR3 contains 17 residues. The sample belongs to a study of identical twins. Findings of the study overall: Beta clonotypes that were abundant in cord blood contained fewer insertions, a pattern absent from memory repertoires. Sequences that were out-of-frame, alpha and twin-shared displayed an excess of low generation probability.

Healthy Caucasians provided all donations. Template switching introduced a universal primer site, and the cDNA bore unique molecular identifiers. TCRdb called the 5' RACE reads again in MiXCR, with one record for every CDR3 protein. The sample lists 1.5 million to 2 million distinct CDR3 sequences; roughly 35% were seen once. The chain combines TRBV4-1 with TRBJ2-1, with 7 bases identical to TRBD2. The sample comprised cord blood. The source of this sequence is a newborn girl in good health. The DNA of the CDR3 is TGCGCCAGCAGCCGACCAACGGAGAGCGGGGACCACAATGAGCAGTTCTTC. Amino acid sequence: CASSRPTESGDHNEQFF.